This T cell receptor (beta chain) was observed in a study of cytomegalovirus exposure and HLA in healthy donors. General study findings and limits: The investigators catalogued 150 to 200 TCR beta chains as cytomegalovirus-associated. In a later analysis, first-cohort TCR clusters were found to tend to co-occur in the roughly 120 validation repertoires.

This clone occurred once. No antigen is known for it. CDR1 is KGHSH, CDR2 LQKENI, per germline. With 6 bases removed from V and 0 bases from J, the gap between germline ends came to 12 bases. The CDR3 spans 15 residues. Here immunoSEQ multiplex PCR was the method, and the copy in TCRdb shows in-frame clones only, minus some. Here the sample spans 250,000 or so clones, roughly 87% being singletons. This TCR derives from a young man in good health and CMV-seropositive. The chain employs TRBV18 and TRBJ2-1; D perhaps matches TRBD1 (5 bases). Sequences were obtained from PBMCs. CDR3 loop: CASSDSPSSYNEQFF. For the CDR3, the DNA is TGTGCCAGCTCCGACAGCCCGAGCTCCTACAATGAGCAGTTCTTC. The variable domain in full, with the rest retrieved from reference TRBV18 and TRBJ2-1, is NAGVMQNPRHLVRRRGQEARLRCSPMKGHSHVYWYRQLPEEGLKFMVYLQKENIIDESGMPKERFSAEFPKEGPSILRIQQVVRGDSAAYFCASSDSPSSYNEQFFGPGTRLTVL.